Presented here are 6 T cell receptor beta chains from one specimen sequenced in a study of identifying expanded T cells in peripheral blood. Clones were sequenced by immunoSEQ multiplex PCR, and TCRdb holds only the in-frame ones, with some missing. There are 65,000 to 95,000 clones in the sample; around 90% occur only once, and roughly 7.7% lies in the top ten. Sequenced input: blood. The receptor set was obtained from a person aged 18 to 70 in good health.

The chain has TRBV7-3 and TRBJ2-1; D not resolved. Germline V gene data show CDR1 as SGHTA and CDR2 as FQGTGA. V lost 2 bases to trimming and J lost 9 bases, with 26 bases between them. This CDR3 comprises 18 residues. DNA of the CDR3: TGTGCCAGCAGCTTACCAGTTACCAACCGGATGTTATTGAGTGAGCAGTTCTTC. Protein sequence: CASSLPVTNRMLLSEQFF.

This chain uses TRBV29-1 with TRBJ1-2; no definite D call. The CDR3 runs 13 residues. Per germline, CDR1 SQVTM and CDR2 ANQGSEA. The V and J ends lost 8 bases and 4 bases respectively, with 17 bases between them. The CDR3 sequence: CSLAMAVPYGYTF. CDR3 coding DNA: TGCAGCCTTGCGATGGCAGTCCCCTATGGCTACACCTTC.

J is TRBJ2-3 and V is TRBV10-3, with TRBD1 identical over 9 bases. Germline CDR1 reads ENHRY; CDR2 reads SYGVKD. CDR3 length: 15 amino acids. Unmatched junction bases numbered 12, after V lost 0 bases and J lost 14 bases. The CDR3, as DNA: TGTGCCATCAGTGAGTCGAGCGGCGGGGGACAGGGCAGGTATTTT. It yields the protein CAISESSGGGQGRYF.

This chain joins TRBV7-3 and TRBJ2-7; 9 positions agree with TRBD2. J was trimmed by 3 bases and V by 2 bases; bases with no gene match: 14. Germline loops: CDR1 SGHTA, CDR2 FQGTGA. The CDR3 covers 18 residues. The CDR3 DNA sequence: TGTGCCAGCAGCTTAGGATTTGGCCGAGCGGGAGGTCTCTACGAGCAGTACTTC. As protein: CASSLGFGRAGGLYEQYF. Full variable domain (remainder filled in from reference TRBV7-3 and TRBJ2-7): GAGVSQTPSNKVTEKGKYVELRCDPISGHTALYWYRQSLGQGPEFLIYFQGTGAADDSGLPNDRFFAVRPEGSVSTLKIQRTERGDSAVYLCASSLGFGRAGGLYEQYFGPGTRLTVT.

This chain's CDR3 is CASSSVAGGYNEQFF. The CDR3 DNA reads TGCGCCAGCAGCTCTGTCGCGGGAGGGTACAATGAGCAGTTCTTC. The gene calls are TRBV5-1 and TRBJ2-1; 9 positions agree with TRBD2. The germline V gene has CDR1 SGHRS and CDR2 YFSETQ. CDR3 size: 15 residues. V shed 3 bases, J shed 4 bases, and the junction held 5 bases outside the gene matches.

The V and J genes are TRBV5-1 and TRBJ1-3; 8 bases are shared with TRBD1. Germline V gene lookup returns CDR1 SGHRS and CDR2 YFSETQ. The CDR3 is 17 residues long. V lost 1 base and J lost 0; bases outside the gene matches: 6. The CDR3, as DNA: TGCGCCAGCAGCTTGATTGGGACAGGATTCTCTGGAAACACCATATATTTT. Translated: CASSLIGTGFSGNTIYF.